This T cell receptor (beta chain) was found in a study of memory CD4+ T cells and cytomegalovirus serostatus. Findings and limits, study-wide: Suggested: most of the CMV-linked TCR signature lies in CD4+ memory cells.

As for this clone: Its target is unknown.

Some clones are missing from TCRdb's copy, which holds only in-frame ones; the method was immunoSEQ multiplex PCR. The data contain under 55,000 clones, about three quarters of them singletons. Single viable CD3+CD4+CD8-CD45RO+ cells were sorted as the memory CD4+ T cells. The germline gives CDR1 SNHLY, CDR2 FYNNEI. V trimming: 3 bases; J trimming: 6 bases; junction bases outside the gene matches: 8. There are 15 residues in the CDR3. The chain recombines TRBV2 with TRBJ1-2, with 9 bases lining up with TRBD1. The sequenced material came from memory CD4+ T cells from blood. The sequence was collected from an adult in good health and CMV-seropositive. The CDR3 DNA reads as TGTGCCAGCAGTGATGGGGACAGGGACACGGATGGCTACACCTTC. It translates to CASSDGDRDTDGYTF.